A single sample is the source of the 12 T cell receptor beta chains below, sequenced in a study of blood T cell repertoires in COVID-19. Generated by immunoSEQ multiplex PCR, the TCRdb table keeps only in-frame clones and is missing some. The table shows 200,000 to 250,000 clones, with around 90% occurring only once. The sample comprised PBMCs or T cells enriched from blood (not recorded which). These receptors were taken from a woman aged 30 to 39 who had been exposed to COVID-19.

V and J are TRBV4-1 and TRBJ1-2; perhaps TRBD1 as D (6 bases). V lost 0 bases and J lost 0, with 11 bases in between. This CDR3 has 16 amino acids. CDR1 and CDR2 from the germline V gene are MGHRA and YSYEKL. Written as DNA, the CDR3 is TGCGCCAGCAGCCAAGATGGGGGCAGAGCTAACTATGGCTACACCTTC. It specifies CASSQDGGRANYGYTF.

This clone was observed a handful of times. The chain is built from TRBV25-1 and TRBJ1-2; maybe TRBD1 (6 bases). The CDR3 contains 14 residues. Trimming pared 2 bases from V and 2 bases from J, leaving 9 bases between. Germline CDR1 reads MGHDK; CDR2 reads SYGVNS. The CDR3 DNA reads as TGTGCCAGCAGTGAACCCGGACAGAACTATGGCTACACCTTC. Translation gives CASSEPGQNYGYTF.

The chain carries TRBV19 and TRBJ1-5, with 10 bases fitting TRBD1. Germline CDR1 is LNHDA and CDR2 is SQIVND (reference sequence). The junction had 10 bases not matched to a gene; V was cut back by 4 bases and J by 7 bases. The CDR3 consists of 16 residues. The CDR3 loop reads CASSNRQGARGQPQHF. The CDR3 region has the DNA TGTGCCAGTAGTAATCGACAGGGGGCACGGGGCCAGCCCCAGCATTTT.

The rearrangement uses TRBV5-1 and TRBJ1-6; a possible D gene is TRBD1 (5 bases). The CDR3 covers 14 residues. The V end was cut by 2 bases, the J end by 7 bases, with 10 bases between. Germline V gives CDR1 SGHRS, CDR2 YFSETQ. For the CDR3, the DNA is TGCGCCAGCAGCTTAGGGGAACGGAATTCACCCCTCCACTTT. It yields the protein CASSLGERNSPLHF.

This rearrangement joins TRBV18 to TRBJ1-4, with D possibly being TRBD1 (5 bases). Trimming removed 1 base at V and 8 bases at J, with 23 bases between. Germline CDR1 is KGHSH and CDR2 is LQKENI. This CDR3 is built from 18 residues. CDR3 amino acids: CASSPLVDTGREAEKLFF. In DNA, the CDR3 is TGTGCCAGCTCACCACTTGTGGATACGGGCAGGGAGGCGGAAAAACTGTTTTTT.

This chain uses TRBV6-1 with TRBJ2-7; 14 bases are shared with TRBD2. The CDR3 sequence is 19 residues long. Germline lookup yields CDR1 MNHNS and CDR2 SASEGT. The junction had 15 bases not matched to a gene; V was cut back by 2 bases and J by 6 bases. The CDR3 bases are TGTGCCAGCAGTGAAATTTTGGCAGGACTAGCGGGAGGAGTACCCGAGCAGTACTTC. Its protein is CASSEILAGLAGGVPEQYF.

This clone was observed a few times. The chain combines TRBV19 with TRBJ1-1; 7 bases fit TRBD1. The germline V gene encodes CDR1 LNHDA and CDR2 SQIVND (reference sequence). J gave up 6 bases and V 6 bases, and 10 bases lay outside the gene matches. The CDR3 runs to 14 residues. The CDR3 DNA reads TGTGCCAGTAGCCCTCAGAAGGGGGCTGCTGAAGCTTTCTTT. As protein: CASSPQKGAAEAFF.

This chain connects TRBV3-1 (or the pseudogene TRBV3-2) to TRBJ2-2, with 13 bases aligning to TRBD2. Germline CDR1 reads LGHDT; CDR2 reads YNNKEL (reference sequence). CDR3 size: 15 residues. The V gene end was trimmed by 6 bases and the J gene end by 7 bases; junction bases not matched to a gene: 5. CDR3 DNA: TGTGCCAGCAGGCCGACTAGCGGGAGGTTCGGGGAGCTGTTTTTT. It translates to CASRPTSGRFGELFF.

The chain couples TRBV7-2 to TRBJ2-5, with 9 bases lining up with TRBD2. The CDR3 length is 15 residues. The trim removed 4 bases at V and 5 bases at J, leaving 8 bases unmatched. The germline V gene encodes CDR1 SGHTA and CDR2 FQGNSA. CDR3: CASSSLAGDGETQYF. In DNA form, the CDR3 reads TGTGCCAGCAGCTCATTAGCGGGAGATGGGGAGACCCAGTACTTC. Full variable domain (remainder filled in from reference TRBV7-2 and TRBJ2-5): GAGVSQSPSNKVTEKGKDVELRCDPISGHTALYWYRQSLGQGLEFLIYFQGNSAPDKSGLPSDRFSAERTGGSVSTLTIQRTQQEDSAVYLCASSSLAGDGETQYFGPGTRLLVL.

V and J are TRBV10-1 and TRBJ2-7; tentative D call: TRBD1 (6 bases). The length of the CDR3 is 14 residues. Looked up from germline, CDR1 is WNHNN and CDR2 is SYGVQD (reference sequence). With 3 bases removed from V and 1 base from J, the gap between germline ends came to 10 bases. CDR3 amino acids: CASSDPDSSYEQYF. CDR3 sequence (DNA): TGCGCCAGCAGTGATCCGGACAGTTCCTACGAGCAGTACTTC.

The chain joins TRBV25-1 to TRBJ1-2; 9 positions agree with TRBD1. From germline, CDR1 is MGHDK and CDR2 SYGVNS. With 5 bases clipped from V and 3 bases from J, the junction kept 4 bases outside the gene matches. CDR3 length equals 14 residues. The CDR3 DNA reads as TGTGCCAGCAGTCCTCGGGACAGGGACTATGGCTACACCTTC. Its translation: CASSPRDRDYGYTF.

This chain uses TRBV21-1 with TRBJ2-7; the D call in the table, TRBD2, was not verified against the DNA. TRBV21-1 represents a pseudogene. The CDR3 covers 14 residues. The CDR3 coding sequence is TGTGCCAGCAGCAAAGGTGAATGGGAGGTAGAGGAGTACTTC. This translates into CASSKGEWEVEEYF.